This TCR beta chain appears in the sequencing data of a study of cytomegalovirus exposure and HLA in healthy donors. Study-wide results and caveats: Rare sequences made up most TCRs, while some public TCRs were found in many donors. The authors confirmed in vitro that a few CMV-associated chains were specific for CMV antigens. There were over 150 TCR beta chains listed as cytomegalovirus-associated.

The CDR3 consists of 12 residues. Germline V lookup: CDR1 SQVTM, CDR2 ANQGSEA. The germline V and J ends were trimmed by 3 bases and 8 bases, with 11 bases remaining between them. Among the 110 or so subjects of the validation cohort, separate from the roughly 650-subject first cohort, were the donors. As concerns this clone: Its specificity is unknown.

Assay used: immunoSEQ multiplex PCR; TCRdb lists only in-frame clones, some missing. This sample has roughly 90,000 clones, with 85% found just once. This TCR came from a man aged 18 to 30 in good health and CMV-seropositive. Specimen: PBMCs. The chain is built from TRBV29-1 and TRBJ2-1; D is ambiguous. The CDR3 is CSVESYLDEQFF. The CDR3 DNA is TGCAGCGTTGAGTCGTACTTGGATGAGCAGTTCTTC.